This passage covers 3 T cell receptor beta chains from one sample sequenced in a study of cytomegalovirus exposure and HLA in healthy donors. Primers: 60 Vbeta forward and 13 Jbeta reverse. Only in-frame clones appear in the TCRdb table, and some are missing; sequencing was by immunoSEQ multiplex PCR. The profile shows under 200,000 clones, more than 75% of them singletons. The sample was PBMCs. Receptors were obtained from a girl aged 10 to 17 in good health and CMV-seropositive.

V is TRBV30 and J is TRBJ1-4; tentative D call: TRBD1 (6 bases). Germline loops: CDR1 GTSNPN, CDR2 SVGIG (reference sequence). The CDR3 has 12 amino acids. Trimming removed 1 base at V and 10 bases at J, with 10 bases between. CDR3 nucleotide sequence: TGTGCCTGGAGTGAATTACAGGGAAAACTGTTTTTT. This codes for CAWSELQGKLFF. The variable domain in full, completed from reference TRBV30 and TRBJ1-4, reads SQTIHQWPATLVQPVGSPLSLECTVEGTSNPNLYWYRQAAGRGLQLLFYSVGIGQISSEVPQNLSASRPQDRQFILSSKKLLLSDSGFYLCAWSELQGKLFFGSGTQLSVL.

This chain links TRBV30 with TRBJ1-1; D uncertain. The CDR3 totals 11 residues. Trimming removed 2 bases at V and 7 bases at J, with 8 bases between. Germline CDR1 GTSNPN, CDR2 SVGIG (reference sequence). CDR3 in amino acids: CAWSKEVEAFF. In DNA, the CDR3 is TGTGCCTGGAGTAAGGAGGTTGAAGCTTTCTTT.

The V gene is TRBV21-1, the J gene TRBJ2-1; the table's D call TRBD1 went unverified against the DNA. TRBV21-1 is a pseudogene. The CDR3 is 16 amino acids. CDR3 DNA sequence: TGTGCCAGCAGCAAAGCGGAACAGACGATGGCAGGTGAGCAGTTCTTC. Residues: CASSKAEQTMAGEQFF.